Shown below are 20 T cell receptor beta chains from a single sample sequenced in a study of blood T cell repertoires in COVID-19 (dated by TCRdb to about 2020). The library was produced with the immunoSEQ multiplex PCR assay. Sourced from immuneACCESS, this table was stored by TCRdb with only in-frame sequences that have V and J called. A share of the clones is absent; for the studies checked, an unresolved V gene accounts for under half, and the remainder has no known explanation. Recorded for this sample are 400,000 to 450,000 clones; roughly 90% of them occurred a single time. In total, the top ten clones hold around 1.5% of the sample. The sequenced material came from peripheral blood. The receptors originated from a woman in her thirties or forties with COVID-19, enrolled during active disease.

The genes are TRBV7-2 and TRBJ1-2; unclear D gene. The CDR3 contains 13 residues. Germline V CDR1 and CDR2: SGHTA, FQGNSA. V was pared by 1 base and J by 4 bases, with 7 bases between. CDR3 loop: CASSLDSFYGYTF. The CDR3 coding sequence is TGTGCCAGCAGCTTAGACAGCTTCTATGGCTACACCTTC.

The V gene is TRBV19, the J gene TRBJ2-2; 10 bases line up with TRBD2. Unmatched junction bases numbered 11, after V lost 5 bases and J lost 5 bases. The germline V gene has CDR1 LNHDA and CDR2 SQIVND (reference sequence). CDR3 length: 17 amino acids. The CDR3 spells CASSVGRPGLATGELFF. In DNA, the CDR3 is TGTGCCAGTAGTGTAGGCCGACCGGGACTAGCGACCGGGGAGCTGTTTTTT.

The chain couples TRBV7-3 to TRBJ2-1, with 11 bases aligning to TRBD2. The J segment lost 3 bases and the V segment lost 5 bases, leaving 6 bases of the junction unmatched. Per germline, CDR1 SGHTA and CDR2 FQGTGA. The CDR3 totals 16 residues. CDR3: CASSLYGTSGYNEQFF. The DNA of the CDR3 is TGTGCCAGCAGCCTCTATGGGACTAGCGGCTACAATGAGCAGTTCTTC.

The chain has TRBV14 and TRBJ1-6; D call uncertain. V was shortened by 0 bases and J by 10 bases, with 7 bases between the two germline ends. CDR1 is SGHDN, CDR2 FVKESK, per germline. This CDR3 contains 13 residues. Written as DNA, the CDR3 is TGTGCCAGCAGCCAAGAGGGGAGATCACCCCTCCACTTT. Its protein is CASSQEGRSPLHF.

This chain joins TRBV25-1 and TRBJ2-3; 10 bases are a match to TRBD1. Germline assignment: CDR1 MGHDK and CDR2 SYGVNS. The CDR3 extends over 16 amino acids. Losses at the gene ends were 5 bases for V and 3 bases for J; bases not matched to a gene: 8. CDR3 amino acids: CASSSIGGQGTDTQYF. For the CDR3, the DNA is TGTGCCAGCAGTAGCATTGGGGGACAGGGGACAGATACGCAGTATTTT.

The genes are TRBV28 and TRBJ2-3; possible D gene TRBD2, 5 bases. The V gene lost 6 bases and the J gene lost 4 bases, with 8 bases spanning the gap. This CDR3 has 12 amino acids. Germline loops: CDR1 MDHEN, CDR2 SYDVKM. The CDR3 sequence is CASRKDSDTQYF. The DNA of the CDR3 is TGTGCCAGCAGGAAGGACTCAGATACGCAGTATTTT.

The rearrangement uses TRBV5-1 and TRBJ1-2; TRBD1 is a possible D gene (5 bases). Germline lookup yields CDR1 SGHRS and CDR2 YFSETQ. The V end was cut by 3 bases, the J end by 2 bases, with 11 bases between. CDR3 length: 14 amino acids. The CDR3 DNA is TGCGCCAGCAGCTACGGGGAGGGGAACTATGGCTACACCTTC. Amino acid sequence: CASSYGEGNYGYTF.

The chain uses TRBV4-1 and TRBJ2-3, with D possibly matching TRBD1 (5 bases). There are 15 residues in the CDR3. Between the trimmed V and J ends, which lost 1 base and 3 bases, there was a span of 11 bases. From germline, CDR1 is MGHRA and CDR2 YSYEKL. The CDR3 region has the DNA TGCGCCAGCAGCCAAGCCCAGGGAAGAACAGATACGCAGTATTTT. The encoded protein is CASSQAQGRTDTQYF.

J is TRBJ1-2 and V is TRBV13; 10 positions agree with TRBD1. The CDR3 is made up of 14 amino acids. The junction had 4 bases not matched to a gene; V was cut back by 5 bases and J by 4 bases. Germline values: CDR1 PRHDT, CDR2 FYEKMQ (reference sequence). CDR3 DNA sequence: TGTGCCAGCAGCCGGGGACAGGGGATCTATGGCTACACCTTC. Encoded protein: CASSRGQGIYGYTF.

This rearrangement joins TRBV6-5 to TRBJ1-6, with TRBD1 matching over 7 bases. The CDR3 is 13 amino acids. Germline V CDR1 and CDR2: MNHEY, SVGAGI. V was clipped by 9 bases and J by 7 bases; unmatched bases: 6. Here the CDR3 reads CASSGQPNSPLHF. DNA for the CDR3: TGTGCCAGTTCGGGACAGCCAAATTCACCCCTCCACTTT.

The chain combines TRBV5-4 with TRBJ2-1; TRBD2 is a possible D gene (6 bases). The CDR3 length is 14 residues. In germline, CDR1 is SGHNT, CDR2 YYREEE (reference sequence). Trimming pared 5 bases from V and 5 bases from J, leaving 14 bases between. CDR3: CASSSGGDHNEQFF. In DNA form, the CDR3 reads TGTGCCAGCAGTTCGGGCGGGGACCACAATGAGCAGTTCTTC.

The V call is TRBV6-2 or TRBV6-3, the J call TRBJ2-7, with a possible D match to TRBD1 (5 bases). CDR1 MNHEY and CDR2 SVGEGT come from the germline V gene. The CDR3 runs 16 residues. V gave up 5 bases and J gave up 5 bases, with 22 bases separating them. The chain's CDR3 is CASSDPMTEVWDEQYF. CDR3 nucleotide sequence: TGTGCCAGCAGTGACCCGATGACAGAAGTTTGGGACGAGCAGTACTTC.

The rearrangement uses TRBV4-3 and TRBJ1-2; 8 nucleotides line up with TRBD1. J lost 8 bases, V lost 1 base, and 6 bases had no gene match. CDR3 size: 14 residues. Germline assignment: CDR1 LGHNA and CDR2 YSLEER. CDR3 loop: CASSQVDRELGYTF. The CDR3, as DNA: TGCGCCAGCAGCCAAGTGGACAGGGAGCTAGGCTACACCTTC.

This clone has a single count. This chain uses TRBV30 with TRBJ2-7, with D possibly TRBD2 on 5 matching bases. Per germline, CDR1 GTSNPN and CDR2 SVGIG (reference sequence). The V gene lost 0 bases and the J gene lost 2 bases, with 17 bases spanning the gap. The CDR3 has 16 amino acids. DNA for the CDR3: TGTGCCTGGAGTGTCGGCGGGTCAAGCGCCCCCTACGAGCAGTACTTC. Protein sequence: CAWSVGGSSAPYEQYF.

This clone was observed once. This rearrangement joins TRBV18 to TRBJ1-2, with D hard to call. The V gene's germline CDR1 is KGHSH and CDR2 LQKENI. V gave up 1 base and J gave up 7 bases, with 10 bases separating them. The CDR3 consists of 13 residues. CDR3 nucleotide sequence: TGTGCCAGCTCACCACTACCTAGGAGTGGCTACACCTTC. Its translation: CASSPLPRSGYTF.

The V and J genes are TRBV11-2 and TRBJ1-6; 7 positions agree with TRBD1. The germline CDR1 and CDR2 sequences are SGHAT and FQNNGV. The trim removed 5 bases at V and 8 bases at J, leaving 3 bases unmatched. The CDR3 runs to 13 residues. The CDR3 region is CASSRGQDSPLHF. DNA for the CDR3: TGTGCCAGCAGCAGGGGGCAAGATTCACCCCTCCACTTT. Filled out from reference TRBV11-2 and TRBJ1-6, the complete variable domain reads EAGVAQSPRYKIIEKRQSVAFWCNPISGHATLYWYQQILGQGPKLLIQFQNNGVVDDSQLPKDRFSAERLKGVDSTLKIQPAKLEDSAVYLCASSRGQDSPLHFGNGTRLTVT.

This chain uses TRBV9 with TRBJ1-4; possibly TRBD1 for D (6 bases). Trimming shortened V by 4 bases and J by 3 bases, and 10 bases separated the two germline ends. CDR1 and CDR2 from the germline V gene are SGDLS and YYNGEE. The CDR3 consists of 14 residues. Here the CDR3 DNA reads TGTGCCAGCAGCACAAAGGGGGCTAATGAAAAACTGTTTTTT. This translates into CASSTKGANEKLFF.

The rearrangement links TRBV27 to TRBJ2-2; the D gene is possibly TRBD1 (5 bases). The CDR3 is 16 amino acids. Trimming took off 0 bases at V and 1 base at J, with 9 bases between the two ends. Germline assignment: CDR1 MNHEY and CDR2 SMNVEV (reference sequence). The CDR3 loop reads CASSLSAGMNTGELFF. In nucleotides, the CDR3 is TGTGCCAGCAGTTTATCGGCAGGGATGAACACCGGGGAGCTGTTTTTT.

This clone came up once. The J gene is TRBJ1-1, the V gene TRBV6-4; no reliable D call. The CDR3 consists of 13 residues. Trimming cost V 5 bases and J 3 bases, with 10 bases left between them. CDR1 and CDR2 from the germline V gene are MRHNA and SNTAGT. Written as DNA, the CDR3 is TGTGCCAGCAGTAAAGGACTGCACACTGAAGCTTTCTTT. Translated, it gives CASSKGLHTEAFF.

J is TRBJ2-4 and V is TRBV5-4; D might be TRBD1 (5 bases). The CDR3 has 16 residues. The V gene lost 0 bases and the J gene lost 0 bases, with 10 bases spanning the gap. Per the germline V gene, CDR1 is SGHNT and CDR2 is YYREEE (reference sequence). The CDR3 DNA reads as TGTGCCAGCAGCTTGGAGGGGTCCCTAGCCAAAAACATTCAGTACTTC. Encoded protein: CASSLEGSLAKNIQYF.